A single sample is the source of the 21 T cell receptor beta chains below, sequenced in a study. Using its own MiXCR run on the 5' RACE reads, TCRdb lists one record per CDR3 protein. The table has 35,000 to 50,000 distinct CDR3 sequences, less than 25% seen once. Tregs were sorted as CD4+CD25+CD127-/low cells. The material sequenced was Tregs sorted from blood. The receptors derive from a female donor with breast cancer.

About this clonotype: One base away lies a much larger clone, so this may be a sequencing read error. The CDR3 sequence is CTSSAGDGAGGYTF. In DNA, the CDR3 is TGTACCAGCAGCGCCGGGGACGGCGCGGGAGGCTACACCTTC. This sequence joins TRBV9 and TRBJ1-2; perhaps TRBD1 as D (5 bases). Germline assignment: CDR1 SGDLS and CDR2 YYNGEE. The CDR3 is 14 residues long.

Details on this clonotype: A single base separates this from a much larger clone, so it may be a read error. The chain has TRBV6-5 and TRBJ1-2, with D tentatively TRBD1 (5 bases). V lost 4 bases to trimming and J lost 8 bases, with 14 bases between them. The CDR3 contains 13 residues. Germline assignment: CDR1 MNHEY and CDR2 SVGAGI. The CDR3, as DNA: TGTGCCAGCAGTTCTGGGACTATGGGAGGCTACACCTTC. Amino acid sequence: CASSSGTMGGYTF.

The sample holds a few counts of this clonotype. The chain carries TRBV12-5 and TRBJ1-2; D unresolved. Germline-derived CDR1 and CDR2 are LGHNT and FRNRAP. The V end was cut by 2 bases, the J end by 0 bases, with 10 bases between. This CDR3 has 15 amino acids. CDR3 sequence: CASGLFGSTNYGYTF. DNA for the CDR3: TGTGCTAGTGGTTTGTTTGGATCAACTAACTATGGCTACACCTTC.

As concerns this clonotype: This sequence may be a read error, since a much larger clone differs from it by one base. This chain uses TRBV4-2 with TRBJ2-5; the D gene is possibly TRBD2 (5 bases). Germline-derived CDR1 and CDR2 are LGHNA and YNFKEQ. The CDR3 has 15 amino acids. The V and J ends lost 1 base and 1 base respectively, with 10 bases between them. The CDR3, as DNA: TGTGCCAGCAGCCAAGGGCAAGAGGGCCAAGAGACCCAGTACTTC. Its protein product is CASSQGQEGQETQYF.

This clonotype has only a few counts. This rearrangement joins TRBV7-9 to TRBJ2-3; no firm D call. Germline V CDR1 and CDR2: SEHNR, FQNEAQ (reference sequence). The V end lost 1 base, the J end lost 0 bases, and 11 bases lay between the germline ends. The CDR3 covers 16 residues. The CDR3 nucleotides are TGTGCCAGCAGCTTAGGTTACCGAGCTAGCACAGATACGCAGTATTTT. Residues: CASSLGYRASTDTQYF. The complete variable domain, with remaining parts taken from reference TRBV7-9 and TRBJ2-3, reads DTGVSQNPRHKITKRGQNVTFRCDPISEHNRLYWYRQTLGQGPEFLTYFQNEAQLEKSRLLSDRFSAERPKGSFSTLEIQRTEQGDSAMYLCASSLGYRASTDTQYFGPGTRLTVL.

This clonotype was found many times. This chain uses TRBV4-1 with TRBJ2-7; D tentatively fits TRBD1 or TRBD2 (6 bases each). The CDR3 has 14 residues. CDR1 and CDR2 from the germline V gene are MGHRA and YSYEKL. The germline V and J ends were trimmed by 1 base and 6 bases, with 13 bases remaining between them. The CDR3 nucleotides are TGCGCCAGCAGCCAAGTAGGGGGGCCCGGCGAGCAGTACTTC. This codes for CASSQVGGPGEQYF.

There are many counts of this clonotype. The chain has TRBV4-1 and TRBJ2-6; no clear D. The CDR3 spans 19 residues. Germline CDR1 reads MGHRA; CDR2 reads YSYEKL. Trimming shortened V by 1 base and J by 2 bases, and 18 bases separated the two germline ends. The chain's CDR3 is CASSQGVQRGNAGANVLTF. CDR3 coding DNA: TGCGCCAGCAGCCAAGGGGTGCAGAGAGGAAATGCTGGGGCCAACGTCCTGACTTTC.

Many counts were recorded for this clonotype. At one end the junction does not follow the germline gene, possibly because of a read error. The chain links TRBV20-1 to TRBJ1-2, with a possible D match to TRBD1 (6 bases). Germline V gene sequence: CDR1 DFQATT, CDR2 SNEGSKA (reference sequence). The CDR3 is made up of 13 amino acids. The CDR3 coding sequence is TGCAGCGCTAGCCGGGGGCTTGTCTATGGCTACACCTTC. Its protein product is CSASRGLVYGYTF.

The V call is TRBV12-3 or TRBV12-4, the J call TRBJ2-2; 10 nucleotides align to TRBD2. J was trimmed by 3 bases and V by 8 bases; bases with no gene match: 6. CDR3 length equals 15 residues. The CDR3: CASRRTSGYTGELFF. Here the CDR3 DNA reads TGTGCCAGCCGACGGACTAGCGGTTACACCGGGGAGCTGTTTTTT.

This clonotype was found a few times. The chain is built from TRBV6-5 and TRBJ2-1; D is possibly TRBD1 (7 bases). The V gene's germline CDR1 is MNHEY and CDR2 SVGAGI. Trimming cost V 7 bases and J 4 bases, with 20 bases left between them. CDR3 length: 16 amino acids. This chain's CDR3 is CASTEGAGQLYNEQFF. The CDR3 DNA is TGTGCCAGCACCGAGGGTGCGGGACAGCTTTACAATGAGCAGTTCTTC.

This clonotype was seen many times. The chain has TRBV5-1 and TRBJ1-1; possibly TRBD1 for D (6 bases). The CDR3 runs to 14 residues. The V and J ends lost 4 bases and 4 bases respectively, with 14 bases between them. In germline, CDR1 is SGHRS, CDR2 YFSETQ. The CDR3 loop reads CASSPRDIGTEAFF. The CDR3 coding sequence is TGCGCCAGCAGCCCCCGGGACATCGGCACTGAAGCTTTCTTT.

This clonotype was found a few times. V and J are TRBV20-1 and TRBJ2-3, with 15 bases fitting TRBD2. There are 19 residues in the CDR3. In germline, CDR1 is DFQATT, CDR2 SNEGSKA (reference sequence). V lost 1 base and J lost 5; bases outside the gene matches: 13. The CDR3 DNA sequence: TGCAGTGCTAGAGCCTACAGCACCGGGACTAGCGGGAGGTTAGATACGCAGTATTTT. Its protein product is CSARAYSTGTSGRLDTQYF.

This rearrangement joins TRBV12-3 or TRBV12-4 to TRBJ2-2; D may match TRBD1 or TRBD2 (5 bases each). V shed 5 bases and J shed 2 bases, with 15 bases lying between them. The length of the CDR3 is 16 residues. CDR3 region: CASSPGTHQNTGELFF. CDR3 nucleotide sequence: TGTGCCAGCAGTCCCGGGACCCACCAAAACACCGGGGAGCTGTTTTTT.

The chain uses TRBV4-2 and TRBJ1-5; the D gene is possibly TRBD1 (5 bases). In germline, CDR1 is LGHNA, CDR2 YNFKEQ. The CDR3 runs to 17 residues. The V gene lost 1 base and the J gene lost 3 bases, with 16 bases spanning the gap. CDR3 nucleotides: TGTGCCAGCAGCCAAGGAAGGGGCGGGGCCTCCAATCAGCCCCAGCATTTT. Translating it yields CASSQGRGGASNQPQHF.

This clonotype was seen only a few times. V and J are TRBV20-1 and TRBJ1-2; TRBD1 is a possible D gene (5 bases). Germline values: CDR1 DFQATT, CDR2 SNEGSKA (reference sequence). The V and J ends lost 6 bases and 4 bases respectively, with 27 bases between them. This CDR3 spans 17 amino acids. The DNA of the CDR3 is TGCAGTGCCCCTAAGACCCGGTCGGGACTACTTTTCTATGGCTACACCTTC. It codes for CSAPKTRSGLLFYGYTF.

This clonotype showed up just a few times. The rearrangement joins TRBV7-6 to TRBJ2-7; 8 bases match TRBD1. Germline trimming cut 5 bases from V and 2 bases from J; bases unmatched to any gene: 5. Germline CDR1 and CDR2: SGHVS and FNYEAQ. This CDR3 comprises 14 residues. The CDR3 DNA reads TGTGCCAGCAGCACTGACAGGGGTGCCTACGAGCAGTACTTC. Amino acid sequence: CASSTDRGAYEQYF.

The table lists this clonotype with a few counts. The rearrangement links TRBV20-1 to TRBJ2-7, with 7 bases matching TRBD2. V was pared by 6 bases and J by 2 bases, with 16 bases of the junction left unmatched. The CDR3 loop spans 16 amino acids. Looked up from germline, CDR1 is DFQATT and CDR2 is SNEGSKA (reference sequence). The CDR3, as DNA: TGCAGTGCCCCTACCAGGCGGGAGCCTTCGACCTACGAGCAGTACTTC. Its translation: CSAPTRREPSTYEQYF.

In the case of this clonotype: One end of the junction fails to match germline, which may point to a read error. The chain has TRBV20-1 and TRBJ1-1, with 8 positions matching TRBD1. This CDR3 spans 12 amino acids. Germline assignment: CDR1 DFQATT and CDR2 SNEGSKA (reference sequence). DNA of the CDR3: TGCGGTGCTAGAGCCGGACAGGGAGAAGCTTTCTTT. This translates into CGARAGQGEAFF.

This clonotype occurred many times. The CDR3 DNA sequence: TGTGCCGAGGGAACGTCCCAAAGTACCGGGGAGCTGTTTTTT. It codes for CAEGTSQSTGELFF. The chain recombines TRBV7-9 with TRBJ2-2; tentative D call: TRBD2 (5 bases). From germline, CDR1 is SEHNR and CDR2 FQNEAQ (reference sequence). The CDR3 is made up of 14 amino acids. The germline V and J ends were trimmed by 11 bases and 5 bases, with 18 bases remaining between them.

This clonotype was detected ten times or more. This rearrangement joins TRBV4-2 to TRBJ1-1; possible D gene TRBD1, 6 bases. Germline V CDR1 and CDR2: LGHNA, YNFKEQ. CDR3 length equals 18 residues. Trimming took 5 bases from V and 3 from J, leaving 25 bases between them. The CDR3 nucleotides read TGTGCCAGCAGCGCCGGGACAACCAGACCCCGTAAGGACACTGAAGCTTTCTTT. Amino acid sequence: CASSAGTTRPRKDTEAFF.

In its sample, this clonotype was seen many times. J is TRBJ2-7 and V is TRBV4-2; unclear D gene. Trimming removed 3 bases at V and 4 bases at J, with 16 bases between. CDR3 length equals 15 residues. The germline CDR1 and CDR2 sequences are LGHNA and YNFKEQ. The CDR3 sequence: CASSQGQAGVYEQYF. The CDR3 DNA reads TGTGCCAGCAGCCAGGGCCAGGCAGGCGTTTACGAGCAGTACTTC.